This T cell receptor beta chain was sequenced in a study of T cells after yellow fever vaccination. The overall study: Those fractions that held only low numbers of cells were prepared using the SMART-Seq v4 Ultra Low Input RNA kit.

In making TCR cDNA, 5'RACE template switching added a universal primer site and UMIs to it. Each CDR3 protein gets one entry after TCRdb re-called the 5' RACE reads with MiXCR. The sample shows about 360,000 distinct CDR3 sequences, around 6.4% of them seen only once. The V and J ends lost 3 bases and 4 bases respectively, with 15 bases between them. The CDR3 sequence is 14 residues long. Germline CDR1 is DFQATT and CDR2 is SNEGSKA (reference sequence). Study results and limitations: A secondary response was less intense yet reached its peak sooner, at day 5 versus 15. Once the booster was given, most primary-vaccination clones reappeared, at over 95% for CD4 and 88% for CD8.

This clonotype has ten or more counts. Its antigen is not known. This sequence originates from a young man who received the YFV17D yellow fever vaccine. The sequencing here drew on PBMCs, taken 5 days after the yellow fever booster vaccination. The chain joins TRBV20-1 to TRBJ1-1; D unclear. DNA for the CDR3: TGCAGTGCTAGCGCCACTGGCGGTGGCACTGAAGCTTTCTTT. Protein sequence: CSASATGGGTEAFF.